This TCR beta chain was sequenced in a study of blood T cell repertoires in COVID-19. Repertoires were generated with immunoSEQ multiplex PCR, while TCRdb's copy carries only in-frame clones and drops some. The table lists approximately 200,000 clones, roughly 82% of them singletons, with about 12% in the top ten. Only a few counts were recorded for this clone. Trimming removed 0 bases from V and 2 bases from J; junction bases left unmatched: 6. CDR3 size: 17 residues. CDR1 and CDR2 (germline): MNHNS, SASEGT. This TCR was recovered from a man between 40 and 49 years old who had recovered from COVID-19. This sequence joins TRBV6-1 and TRBJ2-7; 11 bases line up with TRBD2. The specimen was PBMCs or T cells enriched from blood (not recorded which). The CDR3 loop reads CASSEAMTSGNPYEQYF. In DNA form, the CDR3 reads TGTGCCAGCAGTGAAGCGATGACTAGCGGGAACCCCTACGAGCAGTACTTC.